This T cell receptor beta chain was found in a study of blood T cell repertoires in COVID-19. This clone was counted once. Per the original methods: Amplified reference gene primers provided the basis for estimating nucleated cell counts. The table came from immunoSEQ multiplex PCR; TCRdb's copy has only in-frame clones and leaves some out. The V and J calls and clone size come from that table; D and trimming were worked out from the DNA. The top ten hold around 1.5% of the sample, which has 200,000 to 250,000 clones, 86% seen once. V trimming: 6 bases; J trimming: 6 bases; junction bases outside the gene matches: 4. CDR3 length equals 13 residues.

The sequencing sample was made of peripheral blood. The gene calls are TRBV12-3 or TRBV12-4 and TRBJ1-5; 8 nucleotides agree with TRBD1. The TCR originated in a woman aged 55-70 years who had recovered from COVID-19. Here the CDR3 DNA reads TGTGCCAGCAGGGGACAGGTGGGTCAGCCCCAGCATTTT. Its protein is CASRGQVGQPQHF.